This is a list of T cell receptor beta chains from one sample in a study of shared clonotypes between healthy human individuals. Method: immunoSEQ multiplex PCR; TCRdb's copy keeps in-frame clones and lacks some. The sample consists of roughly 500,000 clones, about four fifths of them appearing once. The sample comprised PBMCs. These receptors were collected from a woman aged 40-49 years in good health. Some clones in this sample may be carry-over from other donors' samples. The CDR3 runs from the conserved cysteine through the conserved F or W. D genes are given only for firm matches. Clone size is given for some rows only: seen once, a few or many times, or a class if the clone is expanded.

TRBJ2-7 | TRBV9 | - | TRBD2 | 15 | TGTGCCAGCAGCGTTAGCGGGACTCCCCGTTACGAGCAGTACTTC | CASSVSGTPRYEQYF
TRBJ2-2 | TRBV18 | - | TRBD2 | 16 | TGTGCCAGCTCACCACCGGGACTAGCGGGAGCTGGGGAGCTGTTTTTT | CASSPPGLAGAGELFF
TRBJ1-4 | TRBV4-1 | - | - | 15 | TGCGCCAGCAGCCAGACCGGAACATCTCGTGAAAAACTGTTTTTT | CASSQTGTSREKLFF
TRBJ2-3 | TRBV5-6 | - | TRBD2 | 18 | TGTGCCAGCAGCTTGAGGACTAGCGGGCCTCCTAGCACAGATACGCAGTATTTT | CASSLRTSGPPSTDTQYF
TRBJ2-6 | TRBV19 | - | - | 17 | TGTGCCAGTAGTAAGGCCGCGTGGGTATCTGGGGCCAACGTCCTGACTTTC | CASSKAAWVSGANVLTF
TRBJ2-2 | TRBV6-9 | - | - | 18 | TGTGCCAGCAGTTATATCCAGGGTAGTTGGGGGAACACCGGGGAGCTGTTTTTT | CASSYIQGSWGNTGELFF
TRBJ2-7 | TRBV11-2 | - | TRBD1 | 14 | TGTGCCAGCAGCTTCAGGACAGGTATTAACGAGCAGTACTTC | CASSFRTGINEQYF
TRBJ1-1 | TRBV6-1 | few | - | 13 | TGTGCCAGCAGTGAAGCGAGGGGGACTGAAGCTTTCTTT | CASSEARGTEAFF
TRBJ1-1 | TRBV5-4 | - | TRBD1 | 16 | TGTGCCAGCAGCTTGGATCTCCGACAGGGCGAAACTGAAGCTTTCTTT | CASSLDLRQGETEAFF
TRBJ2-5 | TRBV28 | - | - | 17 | TGTGCCAGCAGCCGCAATGGGGGGCGGGCTTCCCAAGAGACCCAGTACTTC | CASSRNGGRASQETQYF
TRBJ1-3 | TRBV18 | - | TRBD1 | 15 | TGTGCCAGCTCAAGGGACAGGGAATCTGGAAACACCATATATTTT | CASSRDRESGNTIYF
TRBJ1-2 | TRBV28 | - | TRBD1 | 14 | TGTGCCAGCAGTTTCAGGGGACAGGGCAATGGCTACACCTTC | CASSFRGQGNGYTF
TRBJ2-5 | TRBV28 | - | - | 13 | TGTGCCAGTGTAATGCCGGGGCAAGAGACCCAGTACTTC | CASVMPGQETQYF
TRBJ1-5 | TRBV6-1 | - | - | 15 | TGTGCCAGCAGTCCTCCCAGCGGGCTCAATCAGCCCCAGCATTTT | CASSPPSGLNQPQHF
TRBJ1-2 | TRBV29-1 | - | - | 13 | TGCAGCGTTGAAGAGGTACAGGGTGGGGGCTACACCTTC | CSVEEVQGGGYTF
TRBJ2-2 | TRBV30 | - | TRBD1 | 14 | TGTGCCTCAGCCCGGGACAGGGGGACCGGGGAGCTGTTTTTT | CASARDRGTGELFF
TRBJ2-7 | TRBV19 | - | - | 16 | TGTGCCAGTAGTCGGGGGCCTCCCAGGGCCCGATACGAGCAGTACTTC | CASSRGPPRARYEQYF
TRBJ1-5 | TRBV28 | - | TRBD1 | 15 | TGTGCCAGCAGTCCAGGGGGTTTCAGCAACCAGCACCAGCATTTT | CASSPGGFSNQHQHF
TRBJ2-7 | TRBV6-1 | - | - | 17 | TGTGCCAGCAGCGAAGAGGGTGGAGAAGCCTTCTCCTACGAGCAGTACTTC | CASSEEGGEAFSYEQYF
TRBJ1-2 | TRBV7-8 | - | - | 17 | TGTGCCAGCAGCTTAGCGCACAGCCCTAACACTTTCTATGGCTACACCTTC | CASSLAHSPNTFYGYTF
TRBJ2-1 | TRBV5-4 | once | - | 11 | TGTGCCAGCAGCTTGGTCAGTGAGCAGTTCTTC | CASSLVSEQFF
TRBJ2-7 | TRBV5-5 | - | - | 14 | TGTGCCAGCAGCTTGGAGACTATCTCCTACGAGCAGTACTTC | CASSLETISYEQYF
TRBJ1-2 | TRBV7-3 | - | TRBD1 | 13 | TGTGCCAGCAGTCCAGACAGGGCATATGGCTACACCTTC | CASSPDRAYGYTF
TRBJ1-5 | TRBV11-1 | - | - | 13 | TGTGCCAGCAGCTCAGGCAGCAATCAGCCCCAGCATTTT | CASSSGSNQPQHF
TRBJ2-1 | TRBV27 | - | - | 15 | TGTGCCAGCAGTTACACGACAGGCTCGTACAATGAGCAGTTCTTC | CASSYTTGSYNEQFF
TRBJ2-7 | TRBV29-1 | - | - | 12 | TGCAGCGTTGGCATGCAGGGTGGCGAGCAGTACTTC | CSVGMQGGEQYF
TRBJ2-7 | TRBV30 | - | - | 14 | TGTGCCTGGTCGCCTGGGGGCCTCCCCGCGGTGCAGTACTTC | CAWSPGGLPAVQYF
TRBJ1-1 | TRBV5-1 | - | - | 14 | TGCGCCAGCAGCTTGACCGGCTCGAACACTGAAGCTTTCTTT | CASSLTGSNTEAFF
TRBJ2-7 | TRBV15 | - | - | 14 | TGTGCCACCAGCAGAGATCGAGCTAGTCCCGAGCAGTACTTC | CATSRDRASPEQYF
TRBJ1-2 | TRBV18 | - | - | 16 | TGTGCCAGCTCACTGGCAGGGTCGTTTTCGGACTATGGCTACACCTTC | CASSLAGSFSDYGYTF
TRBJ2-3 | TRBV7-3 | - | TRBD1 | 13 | TGTGCCAGCAGCTCACTGACAGGGGATACGCAGTATTTT | CASSSLTGDTQYF
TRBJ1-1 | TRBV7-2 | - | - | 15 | TGTGCCAGCAGCTCTCCCAGCAGCCGGGGTACTGAAGCTTTCTTT | CASSSPSSRGTEAFF
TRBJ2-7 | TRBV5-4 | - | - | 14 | TGTGCCAGCAGCTTGAATAGGGGAATCGATAGTCAGTACTTC | CASSLNRGIDSQYF
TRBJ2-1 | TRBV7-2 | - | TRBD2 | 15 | TGTGCCAGCAGCTTAGCTAGCGGGAGGGTTGGTGAGCAGTTCTTC | CASSLASGRVGEQFF
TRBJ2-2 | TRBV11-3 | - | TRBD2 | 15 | TGTGCCAGCAGCCCTAGCGGATCGAACACCGGGGAGCTGTTTTTT | CASSPSGSNTGELFF
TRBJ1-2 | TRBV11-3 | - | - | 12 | TGTGCCAGCAGCTTAGTGGGGTATGGCTACACCTTC | CASSLVGYGYTF
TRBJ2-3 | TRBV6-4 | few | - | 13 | TGTGCCAGCAGTGACGGGGGTGTAGATACGCAGTATTTT | CASSDGGVDTQYF